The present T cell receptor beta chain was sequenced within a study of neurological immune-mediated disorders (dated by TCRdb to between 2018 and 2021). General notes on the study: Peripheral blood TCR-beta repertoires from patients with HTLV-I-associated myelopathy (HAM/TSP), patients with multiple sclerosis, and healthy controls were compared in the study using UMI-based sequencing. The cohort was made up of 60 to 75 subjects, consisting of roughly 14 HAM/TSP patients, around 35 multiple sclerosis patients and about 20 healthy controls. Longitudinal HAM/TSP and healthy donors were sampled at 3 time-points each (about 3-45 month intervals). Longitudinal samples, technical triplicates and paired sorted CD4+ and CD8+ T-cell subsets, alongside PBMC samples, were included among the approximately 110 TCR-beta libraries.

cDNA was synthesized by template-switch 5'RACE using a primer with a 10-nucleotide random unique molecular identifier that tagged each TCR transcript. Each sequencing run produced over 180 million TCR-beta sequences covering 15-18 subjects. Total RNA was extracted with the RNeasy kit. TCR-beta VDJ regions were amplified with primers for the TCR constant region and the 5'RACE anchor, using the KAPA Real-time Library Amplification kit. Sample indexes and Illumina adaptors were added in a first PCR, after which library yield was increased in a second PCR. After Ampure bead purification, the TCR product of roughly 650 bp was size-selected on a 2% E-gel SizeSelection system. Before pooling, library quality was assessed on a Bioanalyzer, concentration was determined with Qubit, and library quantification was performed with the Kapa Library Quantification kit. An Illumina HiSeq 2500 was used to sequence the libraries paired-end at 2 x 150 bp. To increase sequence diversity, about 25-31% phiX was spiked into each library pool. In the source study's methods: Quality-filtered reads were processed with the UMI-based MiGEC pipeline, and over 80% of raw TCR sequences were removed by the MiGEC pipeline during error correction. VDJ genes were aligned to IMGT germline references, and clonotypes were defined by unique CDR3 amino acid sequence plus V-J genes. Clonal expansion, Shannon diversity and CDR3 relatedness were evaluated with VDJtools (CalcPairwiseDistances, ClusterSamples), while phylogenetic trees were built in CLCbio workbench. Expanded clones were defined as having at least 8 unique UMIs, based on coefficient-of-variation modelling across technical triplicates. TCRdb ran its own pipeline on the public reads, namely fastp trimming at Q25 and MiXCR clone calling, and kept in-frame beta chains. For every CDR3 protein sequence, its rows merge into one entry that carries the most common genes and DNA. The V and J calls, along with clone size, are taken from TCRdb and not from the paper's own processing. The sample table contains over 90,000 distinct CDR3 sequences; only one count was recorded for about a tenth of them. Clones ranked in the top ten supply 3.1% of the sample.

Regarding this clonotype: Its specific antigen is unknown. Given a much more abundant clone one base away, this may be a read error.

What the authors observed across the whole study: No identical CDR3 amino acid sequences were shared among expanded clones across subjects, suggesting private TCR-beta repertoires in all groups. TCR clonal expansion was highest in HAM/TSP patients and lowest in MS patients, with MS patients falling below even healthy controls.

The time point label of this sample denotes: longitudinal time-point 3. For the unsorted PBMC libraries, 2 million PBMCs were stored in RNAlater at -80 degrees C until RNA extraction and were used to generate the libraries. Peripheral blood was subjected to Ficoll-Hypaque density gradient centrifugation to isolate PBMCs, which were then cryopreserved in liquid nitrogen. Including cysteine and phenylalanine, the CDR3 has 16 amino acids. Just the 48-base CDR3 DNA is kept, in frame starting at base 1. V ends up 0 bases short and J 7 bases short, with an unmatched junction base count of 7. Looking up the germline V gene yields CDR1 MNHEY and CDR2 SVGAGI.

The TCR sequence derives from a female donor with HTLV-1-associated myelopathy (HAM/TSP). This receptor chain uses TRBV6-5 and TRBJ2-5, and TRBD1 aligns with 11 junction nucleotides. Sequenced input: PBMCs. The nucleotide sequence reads TGTGCCAGCAGTTACTCTTCCTGGACAGGGGGCGCGACCCAGTACTTC. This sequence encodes CASSYSSWTGGATQYF.